This TCR beta chain stems from a study of blood T cell repertoires in COVID-19. Using immunoSEQ multiplex PCR, the repertoire was profiled, and TCRdb retains in-frame clones only, with some absent. The repertoire has about 210,000 clones, roughly nine tenths of them found once; the top ten carry under 0.9%. What was sequenced was peripheral blood. This receptor was identified in a man aged 35 to 55 with acute or convalescent COVID-19.

Here the CDR3 DNA reads TGTGCCAGCAGAGCCTCGGCGGGAGGGCTGTACGAGCAGTACTTC. Residues: CASRASAGGLYEQYF. The chain links TRBV28 to TRBJ2-7, with 9 bases identical to TRBD2. J lost 4 bases, V lost 6 bases, and 10 bases had no gene match. The germline V gene encodes CDR1 MDHEN and CDR2 SYDVKM. This CDR3 has 15 residues.